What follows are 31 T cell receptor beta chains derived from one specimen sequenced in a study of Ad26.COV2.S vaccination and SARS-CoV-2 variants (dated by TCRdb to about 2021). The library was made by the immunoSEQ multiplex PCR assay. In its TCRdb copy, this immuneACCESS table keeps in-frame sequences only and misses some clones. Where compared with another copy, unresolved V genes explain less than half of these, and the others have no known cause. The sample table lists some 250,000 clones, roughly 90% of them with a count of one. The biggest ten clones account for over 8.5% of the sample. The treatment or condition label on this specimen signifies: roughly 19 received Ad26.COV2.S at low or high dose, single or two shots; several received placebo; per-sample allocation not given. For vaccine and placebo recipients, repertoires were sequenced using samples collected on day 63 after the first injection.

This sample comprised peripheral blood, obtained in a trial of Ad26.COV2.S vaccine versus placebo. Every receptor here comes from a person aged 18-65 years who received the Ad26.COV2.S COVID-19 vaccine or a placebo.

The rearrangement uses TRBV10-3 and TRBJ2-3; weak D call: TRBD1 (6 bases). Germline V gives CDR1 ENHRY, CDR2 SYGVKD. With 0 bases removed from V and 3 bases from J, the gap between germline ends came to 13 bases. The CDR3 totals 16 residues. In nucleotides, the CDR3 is TGTGCCATCAGTGAGTCGCCTAGCAGGGGTACAGATACGCAGTATTTT. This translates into CAISESPSRGTDTQYF.

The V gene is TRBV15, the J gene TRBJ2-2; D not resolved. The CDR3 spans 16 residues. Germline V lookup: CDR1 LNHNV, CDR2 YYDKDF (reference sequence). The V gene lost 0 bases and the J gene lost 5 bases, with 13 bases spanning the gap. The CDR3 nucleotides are TGTGCCACCAGCAGAGATCGTACATCATGGACCGGGGAGCTGTTTTTT. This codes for CATSRDRTSWTGELFF.

The CDR3 spells CASSYSGDTQYF. CDR3 coding DNA: TGTGCCAGCAGTTACAGTGGAGATACGCAGTATTTT. V usage is TRBV6-5 and J usage is TRBJ2-3; D gene uncertain. This CDR3 has 12 residues. Deletions cut 2 bases from V and 5 bases from J, with 5 bases between. Germline V lookup: CDR1 MNHEY, CDR2 SVGAGI.

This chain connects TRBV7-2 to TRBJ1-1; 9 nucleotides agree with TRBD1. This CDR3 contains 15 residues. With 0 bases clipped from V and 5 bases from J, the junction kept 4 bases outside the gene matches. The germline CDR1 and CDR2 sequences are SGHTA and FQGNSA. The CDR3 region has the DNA TGTGCCAGCAGCTTAGCGCCCGGACAGGGGACTGAAGCTTTCTTT. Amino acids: CASSLAPGQGTEAFF.

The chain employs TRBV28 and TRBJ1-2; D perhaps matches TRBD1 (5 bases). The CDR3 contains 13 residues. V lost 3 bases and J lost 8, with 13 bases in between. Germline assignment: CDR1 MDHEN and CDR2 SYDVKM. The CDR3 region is CASSFGGPLGYTF. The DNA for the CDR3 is TGTGCCAGCAGTTTTGGGGGACCCCTAGGCTACACCTTC.

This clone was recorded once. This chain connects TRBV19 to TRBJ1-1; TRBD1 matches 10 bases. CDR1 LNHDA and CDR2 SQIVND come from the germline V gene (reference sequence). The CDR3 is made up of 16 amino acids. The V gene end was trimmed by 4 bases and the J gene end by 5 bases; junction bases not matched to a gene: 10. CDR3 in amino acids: CASSREPGQGRTEAFF. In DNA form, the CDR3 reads TGTGCCAGTAGTAGAGAACCGGGACAGGGGAGGACTGAAGCTTTCTTT.

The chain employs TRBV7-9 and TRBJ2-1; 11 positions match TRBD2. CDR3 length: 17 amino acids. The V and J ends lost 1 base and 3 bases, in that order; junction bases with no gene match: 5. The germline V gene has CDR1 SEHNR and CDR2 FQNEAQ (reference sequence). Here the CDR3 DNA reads TGTGCCAGCAGCTTAGGTTCCGGGACTAGCGGCTACAATGAGCAGTTCTTC. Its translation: CASSLGSGTSGYNEQFF.

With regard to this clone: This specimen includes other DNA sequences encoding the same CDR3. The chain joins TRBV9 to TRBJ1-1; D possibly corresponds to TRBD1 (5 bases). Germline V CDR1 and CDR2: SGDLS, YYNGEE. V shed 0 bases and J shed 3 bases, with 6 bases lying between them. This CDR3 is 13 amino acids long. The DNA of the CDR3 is TGTGCCAGCAGCGTAGGGGGGTACACTGAAGCTTTCTTT. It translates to CASSVGGYTEAFF. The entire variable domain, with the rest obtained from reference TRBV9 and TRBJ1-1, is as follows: DSGVTQTPKHLITATGQRVTLRCSPRSGDLSVYWYQQSLDQGLQFLIQYYNGEERAKGNILERFSAQQFPDLHSELNLSSLELGDSALYFCASSVGGYTEAFFGQGTRLTVV.

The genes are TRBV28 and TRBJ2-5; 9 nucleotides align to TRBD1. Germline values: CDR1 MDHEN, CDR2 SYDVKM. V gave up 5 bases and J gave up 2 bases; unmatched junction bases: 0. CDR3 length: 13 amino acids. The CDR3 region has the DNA TGTGCCAGCAGTGGGACAGGGCAAGAGACCCAGTACTTC. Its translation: CASSGTGQETQYF.

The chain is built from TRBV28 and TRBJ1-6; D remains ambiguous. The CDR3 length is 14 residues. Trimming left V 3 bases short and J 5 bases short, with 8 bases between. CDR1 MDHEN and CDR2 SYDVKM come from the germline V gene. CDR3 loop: CASSLWRHNSPLHF. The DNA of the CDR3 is TGTGCCAGCAGTTTGTGGCGCCATAATTCACCCCTCCACTTT.

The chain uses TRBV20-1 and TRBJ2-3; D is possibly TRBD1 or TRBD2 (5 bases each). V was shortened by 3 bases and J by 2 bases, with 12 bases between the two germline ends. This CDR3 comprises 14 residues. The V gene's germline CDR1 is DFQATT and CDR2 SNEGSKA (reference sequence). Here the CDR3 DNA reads TGCAGTGCTAGTGCCCGGGACCACACAGATACGCAGTATTTT. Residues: CSASARDHTDTQYF.

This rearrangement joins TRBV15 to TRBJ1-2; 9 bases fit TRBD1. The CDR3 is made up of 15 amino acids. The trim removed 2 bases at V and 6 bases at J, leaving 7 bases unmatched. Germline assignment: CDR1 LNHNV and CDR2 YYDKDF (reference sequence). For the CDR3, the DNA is TGTGCCACCAGCAGACCGGGACAGGGACGAGATGGCTACACCTTC. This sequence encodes CATSRPGQGRDGYTF.

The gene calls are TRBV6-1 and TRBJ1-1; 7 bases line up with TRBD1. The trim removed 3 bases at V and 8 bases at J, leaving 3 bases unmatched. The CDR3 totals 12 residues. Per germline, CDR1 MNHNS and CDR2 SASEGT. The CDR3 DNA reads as TGTGCCAGCAGTGAGCCGGGACAGGAAGCTTTCTTT. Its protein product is CASSEPGQEAFF.

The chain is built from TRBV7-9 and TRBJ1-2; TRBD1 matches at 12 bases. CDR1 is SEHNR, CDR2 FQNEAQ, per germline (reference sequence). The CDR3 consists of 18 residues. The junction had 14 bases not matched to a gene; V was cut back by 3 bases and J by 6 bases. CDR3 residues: CASSFYRARGQGADGYTF. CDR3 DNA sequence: TGTGCCAGCAGCTTCTATCGGGCCCGGGGACAGGGGGCAGATGGCTACACCTTC.

The CDR3 region has the DNA TGTGCCAGCAGCTTATTACCAGGGACAGGGTCTTGGGAGACCCAGTACTTC. This translates into CASSLLPGTGSWETQYF. V gene TRBV11-2 combines with J gene TRBJ2-5; 9 bases agree with TRBD1. The ends lost 2 bases at V and 5 bases at J; junction bases unmatched: 12. This CDR3 region has 17 residues. CDR1 and CDR2 (germline): SGHAT, FQNNGV.

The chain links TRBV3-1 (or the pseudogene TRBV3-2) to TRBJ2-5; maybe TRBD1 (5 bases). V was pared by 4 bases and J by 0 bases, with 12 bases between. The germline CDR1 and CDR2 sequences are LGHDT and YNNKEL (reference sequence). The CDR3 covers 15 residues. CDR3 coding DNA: TGTGCCAGCAGCCGCATGACAGAGTACCAAGAGACCCAGTACTTC. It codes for CASSRMTEYQETQYF.

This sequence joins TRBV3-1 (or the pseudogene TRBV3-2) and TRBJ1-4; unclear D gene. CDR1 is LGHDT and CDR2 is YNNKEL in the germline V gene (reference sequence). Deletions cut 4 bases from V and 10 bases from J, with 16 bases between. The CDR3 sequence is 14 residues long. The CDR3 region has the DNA TGTGCCAGCAGCCTACCTGGAGCTTCCGGAAAACTGTTTTTT. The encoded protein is CASSLPGASGKLFF.

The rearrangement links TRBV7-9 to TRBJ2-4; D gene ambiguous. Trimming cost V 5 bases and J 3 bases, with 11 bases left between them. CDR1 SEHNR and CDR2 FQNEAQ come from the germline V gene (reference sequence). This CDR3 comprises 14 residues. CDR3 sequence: CASSPFSGKNIQYF. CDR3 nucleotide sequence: TGTGCCAGCAGCCCCTTCTCGGGCAAAAACATTCAGTACTTC. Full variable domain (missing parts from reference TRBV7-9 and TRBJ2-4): DTGVSQNPRHKITKRGQNVTFRCDPISEHNRLYWYRQTLGQGPEFLTYFQNEAQLEKSRLLSDRFSAERPKGSFSTLEIQRTEQGDSAMYLCASSPFSGKNIQYFGAGTRLSVL.

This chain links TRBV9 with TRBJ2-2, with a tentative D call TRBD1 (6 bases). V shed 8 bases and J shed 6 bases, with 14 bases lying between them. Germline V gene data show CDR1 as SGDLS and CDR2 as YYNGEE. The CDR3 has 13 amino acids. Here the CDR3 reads CASNPQGPGELFF. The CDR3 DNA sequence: TGTGCCAGTAATCCTCAGGGGCCCGGGGAGCTGTTTTTT. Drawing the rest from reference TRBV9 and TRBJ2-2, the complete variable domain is DSGVTQTPKHLITATGQRVTLRCSPRSGDLSVYWYQQSLDQGLQFLIQYYNGEERAKGNILERFSAQQFPDLHSELNLSSLELGDSALYFCASNPQGPGELFFGEGSRLTVL.

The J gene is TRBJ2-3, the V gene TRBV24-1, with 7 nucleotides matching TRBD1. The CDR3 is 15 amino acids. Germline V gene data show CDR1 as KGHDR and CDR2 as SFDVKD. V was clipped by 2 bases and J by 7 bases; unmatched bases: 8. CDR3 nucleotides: TGTGCCACCAGTGATTACGACAGGGCAGGGAATACGCAGTATTTT. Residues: CATSDYDRAGNTQYF.

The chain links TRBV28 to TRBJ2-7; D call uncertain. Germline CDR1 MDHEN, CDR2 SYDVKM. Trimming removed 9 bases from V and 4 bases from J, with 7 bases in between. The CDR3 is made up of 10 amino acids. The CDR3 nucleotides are TGTGCCAGTGGCGTTTACGAGCAGTACTTC. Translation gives CASGVYEQYF.

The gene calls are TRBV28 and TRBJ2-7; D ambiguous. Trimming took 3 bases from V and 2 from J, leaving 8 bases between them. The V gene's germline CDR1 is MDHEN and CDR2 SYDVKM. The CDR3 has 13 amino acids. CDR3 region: CASSLQSAYEQYF. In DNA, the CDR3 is TGTGCCAGCAGTTTGCAATCAGCCTACGAGCAGTACTTC.

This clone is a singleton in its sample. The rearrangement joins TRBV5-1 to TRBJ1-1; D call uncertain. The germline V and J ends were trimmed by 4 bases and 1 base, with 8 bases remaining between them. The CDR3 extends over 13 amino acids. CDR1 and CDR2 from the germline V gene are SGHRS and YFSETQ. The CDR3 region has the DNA TGCGCCAGCAGCGCCGCAAGGAACACTGAAGCTTTCTTT. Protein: CASSAARNTEAFF.

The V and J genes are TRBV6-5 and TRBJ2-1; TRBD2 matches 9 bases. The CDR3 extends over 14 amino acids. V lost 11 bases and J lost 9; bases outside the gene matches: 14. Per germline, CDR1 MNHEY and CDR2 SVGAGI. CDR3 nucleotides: TGTGCCGTGAGGTTAGCGGGAGAGTCGGCTGAGCAGTTCTTC. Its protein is CAVRLAGESAEQFF.

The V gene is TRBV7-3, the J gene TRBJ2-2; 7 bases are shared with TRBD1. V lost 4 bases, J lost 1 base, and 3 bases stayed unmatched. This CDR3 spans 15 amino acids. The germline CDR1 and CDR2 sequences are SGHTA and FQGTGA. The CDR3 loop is CASSYSGGNTGELFF. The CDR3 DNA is TGTGCCAGCAGCTACTCAGGGGGGAACACCGGGGAGCTGTTTTTT.

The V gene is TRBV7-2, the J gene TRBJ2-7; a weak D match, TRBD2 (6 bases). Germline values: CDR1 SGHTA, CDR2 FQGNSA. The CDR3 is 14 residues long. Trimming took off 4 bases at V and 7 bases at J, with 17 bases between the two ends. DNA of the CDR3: TGTGCCAGCAGCTCCGGGGTCCTCGGGGGAGAGCAGTACTTC. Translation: CASSSGVLGGEQYF.

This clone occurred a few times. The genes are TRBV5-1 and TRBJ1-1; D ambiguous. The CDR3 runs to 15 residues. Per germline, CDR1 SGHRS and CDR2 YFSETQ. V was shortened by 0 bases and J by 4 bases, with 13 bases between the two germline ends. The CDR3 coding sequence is TGCGCCAGCAGCTTGGTCGAGGGTCGGGTCACTGAAGCTTTCTTT. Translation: CASSLVEGRVTEAFF.

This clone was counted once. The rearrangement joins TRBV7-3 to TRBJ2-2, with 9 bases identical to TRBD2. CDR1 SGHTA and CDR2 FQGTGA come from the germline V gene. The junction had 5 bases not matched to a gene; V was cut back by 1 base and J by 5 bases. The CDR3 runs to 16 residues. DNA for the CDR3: TGTGCCAGCAGCTTAATTCCAGGACTAGCGACCGGGGAGCTGTTTTTT. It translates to CASSLIPGLATGELFF.

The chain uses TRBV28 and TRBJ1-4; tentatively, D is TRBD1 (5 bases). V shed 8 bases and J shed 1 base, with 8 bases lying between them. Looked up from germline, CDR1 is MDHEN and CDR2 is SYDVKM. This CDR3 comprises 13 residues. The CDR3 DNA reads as TGTGCCAGCTCAAGGGGAACTAATGAAAAACTGTTTTTT. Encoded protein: CASSRGTNEKLFF.

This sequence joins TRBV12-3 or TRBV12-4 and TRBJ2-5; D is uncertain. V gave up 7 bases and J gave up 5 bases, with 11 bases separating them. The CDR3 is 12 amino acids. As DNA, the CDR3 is TGTGCCAGCATCCCAGACGGGGAGACCCAGTACTTC. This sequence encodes CASIPDGETQYF.

Written as DNA, the CDR3 is TGCGCCAGCAGCACGGACAGTTTTGGAGGGGCCAACGTCCTGACTTTC. Translation gives CASSTDSFGGANVLTF. This chain uses TRBV5-1 with TRBJ2-6, with D possibly being TRBD1 (6 bases). Germline V gives CDR1 SGHRS, CDR2 YFSETQ. This CDR3 has 16 residues. The ends were cut back, 4 bases at V and 4 bases at J, with 15 bases in the middle.